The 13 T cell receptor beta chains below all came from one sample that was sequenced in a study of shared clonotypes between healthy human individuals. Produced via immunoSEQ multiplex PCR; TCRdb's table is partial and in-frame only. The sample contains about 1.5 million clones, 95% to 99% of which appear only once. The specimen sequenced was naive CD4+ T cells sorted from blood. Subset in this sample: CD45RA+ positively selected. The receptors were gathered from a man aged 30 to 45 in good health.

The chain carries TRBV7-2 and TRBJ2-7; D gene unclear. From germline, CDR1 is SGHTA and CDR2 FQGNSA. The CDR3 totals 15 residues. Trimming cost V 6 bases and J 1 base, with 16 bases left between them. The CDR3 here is CASSLTAGTSYEQYF. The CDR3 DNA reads TGTGCCAGCAGTCTTACCGCAGGTACTTCCTACGAGCAGTACTTC.

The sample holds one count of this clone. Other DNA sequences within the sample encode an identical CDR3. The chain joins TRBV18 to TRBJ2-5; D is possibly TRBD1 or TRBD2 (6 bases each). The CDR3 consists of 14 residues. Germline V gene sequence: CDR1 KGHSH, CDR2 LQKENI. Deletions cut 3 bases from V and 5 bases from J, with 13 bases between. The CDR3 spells CASSPSGAGETQYF. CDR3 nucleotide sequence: TGTGCCAGCTCACCGTCAGGGGCGGGGGAGACCCAGTACTTC. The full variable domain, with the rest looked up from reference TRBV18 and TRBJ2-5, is NAGVMQNPRHLVRRRGQEARLRCSPMKGHSHVYWYRQLPEEGLKFMVYLQKENIIDESGMPKERFSAEFPKEGPSILRIQQVVRGDSAAYFCASSPSGAGETQYFGPGTRLLVL.

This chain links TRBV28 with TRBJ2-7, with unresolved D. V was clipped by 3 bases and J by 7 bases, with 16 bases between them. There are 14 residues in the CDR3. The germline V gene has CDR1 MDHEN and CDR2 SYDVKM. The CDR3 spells CASSFGQISGEQYF. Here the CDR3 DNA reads TGTGCCAGCAGTTTTGGGCAGATCTCCGGTGAGCAGTACTTC.

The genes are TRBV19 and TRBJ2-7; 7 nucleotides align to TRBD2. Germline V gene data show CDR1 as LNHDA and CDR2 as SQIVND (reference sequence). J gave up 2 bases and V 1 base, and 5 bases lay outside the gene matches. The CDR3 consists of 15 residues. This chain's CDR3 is CASSIGGLVPYEQYF. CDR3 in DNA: TGTGCCAGTAGTATAGGAGGACTAGTCCCCTACGAGCAGTACTTC. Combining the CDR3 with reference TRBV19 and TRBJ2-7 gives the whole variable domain DGGITQSPKYLFRKEGQNVTLSCEQNLNHDAMYWYRQDPGQGLRLIYYSQIVNDFQKGDIAEGYSVSREKKESFPLTVTSAQKNPTAFYLCASSIGGLVPYEQYFGPGTRLTVT.

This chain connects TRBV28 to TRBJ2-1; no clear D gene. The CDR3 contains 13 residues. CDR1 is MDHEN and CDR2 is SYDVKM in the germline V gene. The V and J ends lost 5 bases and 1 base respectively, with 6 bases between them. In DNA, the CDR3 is TGTGCCAGCAGTCCGAGGTCCTACAATGAGCAGTTCTTC. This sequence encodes CASSPRSYNEQFF.

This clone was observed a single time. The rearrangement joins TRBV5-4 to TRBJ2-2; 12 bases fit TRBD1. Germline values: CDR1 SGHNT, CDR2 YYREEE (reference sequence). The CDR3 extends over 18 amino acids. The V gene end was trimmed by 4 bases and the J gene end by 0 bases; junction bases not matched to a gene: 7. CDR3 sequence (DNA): TGTGCCAGCAGCGCCCCGGGACAGGGGGCCGCGAACACCGGGGAGCTGTTTTTT. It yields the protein CASSAPGQGAANTGELFF.

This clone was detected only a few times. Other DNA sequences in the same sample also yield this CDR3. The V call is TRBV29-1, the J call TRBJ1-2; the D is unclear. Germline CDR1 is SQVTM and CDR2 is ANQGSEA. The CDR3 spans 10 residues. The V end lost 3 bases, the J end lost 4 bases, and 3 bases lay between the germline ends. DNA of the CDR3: TGCAGCGTTGACAGCTATGGCTACACCTTC. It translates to CSVDSYGYTF.

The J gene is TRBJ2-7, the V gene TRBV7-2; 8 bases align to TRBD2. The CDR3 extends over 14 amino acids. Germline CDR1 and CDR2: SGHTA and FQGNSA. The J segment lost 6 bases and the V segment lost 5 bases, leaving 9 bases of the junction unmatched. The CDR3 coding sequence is TGTGCCAGCAGCCCCCGGGGGGGCCTAAGCGAGCAGTACTTC. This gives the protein CASSPRGGLSEQYF.

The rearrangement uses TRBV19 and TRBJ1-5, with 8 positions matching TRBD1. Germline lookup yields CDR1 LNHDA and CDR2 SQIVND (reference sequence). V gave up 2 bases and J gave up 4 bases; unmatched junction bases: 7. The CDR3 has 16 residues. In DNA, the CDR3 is TGTGCCAGTAGTATATTTGAAGGGACAGGTAATCAGCCCCAGCATTTT. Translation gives CASSIFEGTGNQPQHF.

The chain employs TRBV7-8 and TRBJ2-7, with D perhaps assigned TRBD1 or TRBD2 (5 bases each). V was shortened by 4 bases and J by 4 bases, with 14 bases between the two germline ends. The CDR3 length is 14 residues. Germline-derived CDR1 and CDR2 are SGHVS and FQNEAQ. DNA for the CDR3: TGTGCCAGCAGCTCCCGGGACGGTACTTACGAGCAGTACTTC. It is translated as CASSSRDGTYEQYF.

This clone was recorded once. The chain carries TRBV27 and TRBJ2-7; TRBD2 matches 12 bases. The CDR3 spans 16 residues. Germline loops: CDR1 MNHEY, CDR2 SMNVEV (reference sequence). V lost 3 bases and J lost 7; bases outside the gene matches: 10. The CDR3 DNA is TGTGCCAGCAGTTTCTTTAGGACTAGCGGGACGGGGGAGCAGTACTTC. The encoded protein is CASSFFRTSGTGEQYF.

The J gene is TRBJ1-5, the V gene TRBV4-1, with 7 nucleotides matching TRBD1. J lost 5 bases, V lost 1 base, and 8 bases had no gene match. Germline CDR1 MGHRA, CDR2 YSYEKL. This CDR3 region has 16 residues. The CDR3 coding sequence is TGCGCCAGCAGCCAAGCTGGGACAGTGAGTTATCAGCCCCAGCATTTT. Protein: CASSQAGTVSYQPQHF.

This chain's CDR3 is CASSRTYRVNTGELFF. The CDR3 DNA follows: TGTGCCAGCAGCCGCACGTACAGGGTGAACACCGGGGAGCTGTTTTTT. V is TRBV7-6 and J is TRBJ2-2; TRBD1 is a possible D gene (6 bases). V was cut by 5 bases and J by 1 base, with 14 bases left in between. This CDR3 region has 16 residues. Germline V gives CDR1 SGHVS, CDR2 FNYEAQ.